These T cell receptor beta chains were read from a single sample in a study of beta chain bispecific antibodies for T cell cancers. MiXCR, run by TCRdb on the 5' RACE reads, gives a single entry per CDR3 protein. This sample has some 20,000 distinct CDR3 sequences, with about 2% found just once. Antigens for these TCRs are unknown. Here the sequenced sample was healthy donor T cells cultured with leukemia cells, taken from a culture containing a bispecific antibody targeting TCR Vbeta12. The receptors originated from a human donor in good health. Some clones in this sample may be carry-over from other donors' samples. The CDR3 runs from the conserved cysteine through the conserved F or W. A D gene is named only where the DNA matches it firmly. Only part of the rows carry a size: once, few, many, or a class if the clone is expanded.

14,TRBV5-1,TRBJ1-1,TRBD1,many,TGCGCCAGCAGCCAGGGACAGGGAATCCCTGAAGCTTTCTTT,CASSQGQGIPEAFF
13,TRBV13,TRBJ2-7,.,.,TGTGCCAGCAAGGAAAGACAGGCCTACGAGCAGTACTTC,CASKERQAYEQYF
17,TRBV30,TRBJ2-3,.,many,TGTGCCTGGAGTGTACTCAGGACTCAATATCGCACAGATACGCAGTATTTT,CAWSVLRTQYRTDTQYF
11,TRBV5-5,TRBJ1-3,.,many,TGTGCCAGCAGCTCCAGAAACACCATATATTTT,CASSSRNTIYF
11,TRBV20-1,TRBJ2-4,.,many,TGCAGTGTGGGGGCCAAAAACATTCAGTACTTC,CSVGAKNIQYF
18,TRBV5-6,TRBJ2-5,TRBD2,many,TGTGCCAGCAGCTTGGCCGGAGTTAGCGGGGGGGCAGGAGAGACCCAGTACTTC,CASSLAGVSGGAGETQYF
14,TRBV18,TRBJ2-6,.,many,TGTGCCACTCCCATGGGGTCTGGGGCCAACGTCCTGACTTTC,CATPMGSGANVLTF
13,TRBV5-5,TRBJ1-6,.,many,TGTGCCAGCAGCTCCAGAGGGGCCTCACCCCTCCACTTT,CASSSRGASPLHF
13,TRBV20-1,TRBJ1-2,.,many,TGCAGTGCTAGAGATAAGGGGGAGCGGGGCTACACCTTC,CSARDKGERGYTF
16,TRBV7-7,TRBJ2-5,.,many,TGTGCCAGCAGCCACTACCCGACAGGCACCCAAGAGACCCAGTACTTC,CASSHYPTGTQETQYF
12,TRBV13,TRBJ2-7,.,few,TGTGCCAGCAACGTCGGGTCCGGCGAGCAGTACTTC,CASNVGSGEQYF
14,TRBV5-1,TRBJ2-1,.,many,TGCGCCAGCAGCTTGACGTCAGGTTACAATGAGCAGTTCTTC,CASSLTSGYNEQFF
13,TRBV5-4,TRBJ2-7,.,medium-sized,TGTGCCAGCAGGCCCGGTGTCTCCTACGAGCAGTACTTC,CASRPGVSYEQYF
15,TRBV7-9,TRBJ2-3,.,.,TGTGCCAGCAGCTTCACGACTGACTCCACAGATACGCAGTATTTT,CASSFTTDSTDTQYF
18,TRBV5-1,TRBJ2-1,TRBD2,many,TGCGCCAGCAGCTCCCCATCCGGCGGGGGGGCGTTTTACAATGAGCAGTTCTTC,CASSSPSGGGAFYNEQFF
15,TRBV7-3,TRBJ1-2,TRBD1,many,TGTGCCAGCAGCCCAGACCCGGGACAGGGCGTGAGCTACACCTTC,CASSPDPGQGVSYTF
16,TRBV7-3,TRBJ2-2,TRBD1,.,TGTGCCAGCAGCCCGCAGGGGACAGGGAACGGCGGGGAGCTGTTTTTT,CASSPQGTGNGGELFF
15,TRBV6-5,TRBJ1-1,TRBD1,many,TGTGCCAGCAGAACTCCCGGGACAGGGGACACTGAAGCTTTCTTT,CASRTPGTGDTEAFF
15,TRBV4-2,TRBJ1-5,TRBD1,many,TGTGCCAGCAGCCAGTGGACAGGGGGAACGGAGCCCCAGCATTTT,CASSQWTGGTEPQHF
16,TRBV4-1,TRBJ2-1,TRBD1,many,TGCGCCAGCAGCCAACTAGGGACAGGGGTAAGGAATGAGCAGTTCTTC,CASSQLGTGVRNEQFF
12,TRBV25-1,TRBJ1-1,TRBD1,many,TGTGCCAGCATTCAGGGGGGCACTGAAGCTTTCTTT,CASIQGGTEAFF
15,TRBV7-9,TRBJ2-7,TRBD1,few,TGTGCCAGCAGCTCCGGGGGACAGGCAGCCTACGAGCAGTACTTC,CASSSGGQAAYEQYF